The source of this T cell receptor beta chain is a study of OX40 agonist ivuxolimab in advanced cancers. Study-level information: Every 2 weeks, ivuxolimab was infused into the patients intravenously at between 0.01 and 10 mg/kg.

A history of autoimmune disease or systemic immunosuppression excluded patients. Germline V CDR1 and CDR2: SGHNT, YYREEE (reference sequence). Trimming took 2 bases from V and 4 from J, leaving 13 bases between them. This CDR3 region has 15 residues. This table comes from immunoSEQ multiplex PCR, and its TCRdb copy is limited to in-frame clones, with some not included. The sample holds roughly 23,000 clones; approximately 84% are singletons and the top ten take about half. The gene calls are TRBV5-4 and TRBJ2-1; D not resolved. The TCR originated in an adult with an advanced solid tumor such as melanoma, head and neck, liver or kidney cancer. Specimen: CD4+ or CD8+ T cells sorted from blood, collected in a trial of the OX40 agonist ivuxolimab. This CDR3 is CASSFGAGPYNEQFF. CDR3 nucleotides: TGTGCCAGCAGCTTCGGTGCTGGACCTTACAATGAGCAGTTCTTC. Combining the CDR3 with reference TRBV5-4 and TRBJ2-1 gives the whole variable domain ETGVTQSPTHLIKTRGQQVTLRCSSQSGHNTVSWYQQALGQGPQFIFQYYREEENGRGNFPPRFSGLQFPNYSSELNVNALELDDSALYLCASSFGAGPYNEQFFGPGTRLTVL.